This record looks at one TCR beta chain sequence and its context. Antigen: not known. The conserved phenylalanine or tryptophan is not found at the CDR3 terminus, so this likely reflects a read error. It is unclear where the CDR3 begins or ends on the DNA, so no DNA is shown, and the CDR3 is as TCRdb lists it. This specimen belongs to a study of CD8+CD57+ T cells in acquired aplastic anemia. Study overall: Sorted CD4+ and CD8+ cells gave a mean 3.2 ug DNA, range about 0.19 to 27.4 ug. Study-level results: Under 35 was the count of CD8+ CDR3 sequences that patients shared with controls.

It was genomic DNA that served as the template for profiling TCR beta VDJ and CDR3. Each CDR3 protein gets one entry after TCRdb re-called the reads with MiXCR. The profile shows around 250,000 distinct CDR3 sequences, roughly 82% of them singletons. The CDR3 is 13 amino acids long, termini counted. Per germline, CDR1 SGHTA and CDR2 FQGNSA. Patients picked for sequencing had shown CD8+CD57+ cell expansion detected by flow cytometry. Patients were treatment-naive when blood was sampled. This clonotype was obtained from a human donor with aplastic anemia. Sample: sorted CD4+, CD8+, or CD8+CD57+ T cells (not recorded which) from PBMCs. This rearrangement joins TRBV7-2 to TRBJ2-1; TRBD1 is the table's D call and was not checked against the DNA. This CDR3 reads CASSLALTIAGRI.